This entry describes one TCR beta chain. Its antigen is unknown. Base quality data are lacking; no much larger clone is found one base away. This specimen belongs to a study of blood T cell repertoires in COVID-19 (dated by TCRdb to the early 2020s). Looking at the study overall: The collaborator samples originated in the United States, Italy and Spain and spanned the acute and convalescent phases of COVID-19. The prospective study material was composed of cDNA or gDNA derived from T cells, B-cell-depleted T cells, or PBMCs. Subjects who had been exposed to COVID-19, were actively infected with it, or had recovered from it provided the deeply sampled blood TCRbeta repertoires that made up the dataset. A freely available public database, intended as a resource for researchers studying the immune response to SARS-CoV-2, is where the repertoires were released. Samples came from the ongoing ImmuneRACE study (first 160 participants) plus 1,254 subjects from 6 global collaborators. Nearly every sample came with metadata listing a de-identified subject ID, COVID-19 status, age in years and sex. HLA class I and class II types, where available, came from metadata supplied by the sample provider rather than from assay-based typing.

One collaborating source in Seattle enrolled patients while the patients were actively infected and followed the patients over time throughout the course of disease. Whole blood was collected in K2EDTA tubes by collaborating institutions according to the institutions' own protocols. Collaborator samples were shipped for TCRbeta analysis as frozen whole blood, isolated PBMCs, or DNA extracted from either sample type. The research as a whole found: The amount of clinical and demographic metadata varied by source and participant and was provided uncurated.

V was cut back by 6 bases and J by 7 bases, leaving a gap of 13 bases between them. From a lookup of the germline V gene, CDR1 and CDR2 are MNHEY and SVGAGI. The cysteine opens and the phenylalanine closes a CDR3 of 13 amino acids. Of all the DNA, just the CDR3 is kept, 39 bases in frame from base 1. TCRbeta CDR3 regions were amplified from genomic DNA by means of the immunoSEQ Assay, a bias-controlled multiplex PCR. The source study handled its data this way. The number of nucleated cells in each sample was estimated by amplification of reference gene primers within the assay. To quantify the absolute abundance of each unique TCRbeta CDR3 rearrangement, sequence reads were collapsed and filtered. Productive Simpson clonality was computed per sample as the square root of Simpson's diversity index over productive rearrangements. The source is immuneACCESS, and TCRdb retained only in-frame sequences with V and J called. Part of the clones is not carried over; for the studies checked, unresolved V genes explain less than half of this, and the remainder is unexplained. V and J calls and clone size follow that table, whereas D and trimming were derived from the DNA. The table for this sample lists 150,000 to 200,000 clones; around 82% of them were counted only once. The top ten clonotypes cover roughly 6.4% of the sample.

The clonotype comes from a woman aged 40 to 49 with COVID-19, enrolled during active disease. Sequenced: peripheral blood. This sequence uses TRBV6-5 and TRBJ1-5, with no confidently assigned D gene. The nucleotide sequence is TGTGCCAGCAGCGAGGGTGTAGGGCAGCCCCAGCATTTT. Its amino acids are CASSEGVGQPQHF.